This T cell receptor beta chain was recorded in a study of PD-1 blockade in classical Hodgkin lymphoma. In the case of this clone: The antigen remains undetermined.

The J segment lost 5 bases and the V segment lost 0 bases, leaving 5 bases of the junction unmatched. Germline V gives CDR1 MNHEY, CDR2 SVGAGI. This CDR3 has 16 amino acids. Overall study findings and caveats: At C4D1, TCR diversity had climbed significantly for CD4+ cells, though not for CD8+ cells. Complete responders entered with baseline diversity on par with newly diagnosed patients, the results showed.

There was relapse after autologous stem cell transplantation in every patient, and there was variation in brentuximab vedotin exposure. Only in-frame clones appear in the TCRdb table, and some are missing; sequencing was by immunoSEQ multiplex PCR. The top ten clones hold less than 25% of a sample with tens of thousands of clones, approximately 88% of them seen once. The rearrangement uses TRBV6-5 and TRBJ2-1; TRBD2 agrees at 9 bases. This clonotype was sampled from a human donor with classical Hodgkin lymphoma. Sequences were derived from peripheral blood mononuclear cells (PBMCs), sampled at baseline. The CDR3 nucleotides are TGTGCCAGCAGTTACTCTGCGGGAGGGCTCCACAATGAGCAGTTCTTC. Its translation: CASSYSAGGLHNEQFF.